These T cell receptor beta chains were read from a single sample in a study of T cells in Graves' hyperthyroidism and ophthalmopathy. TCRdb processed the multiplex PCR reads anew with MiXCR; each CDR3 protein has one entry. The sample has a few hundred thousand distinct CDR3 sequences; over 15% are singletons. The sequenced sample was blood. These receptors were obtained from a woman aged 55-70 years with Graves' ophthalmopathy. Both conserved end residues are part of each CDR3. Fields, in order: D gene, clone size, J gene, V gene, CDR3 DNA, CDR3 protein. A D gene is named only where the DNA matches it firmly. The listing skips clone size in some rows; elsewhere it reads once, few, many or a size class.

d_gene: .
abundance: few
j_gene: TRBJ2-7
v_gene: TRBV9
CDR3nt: TGTGCCAGCAGCGGAGATGTGGGAAGAGGGCAGTACTTC
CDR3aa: CASSGDVGRGQYF

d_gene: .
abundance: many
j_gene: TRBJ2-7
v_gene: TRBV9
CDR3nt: TGTGCCAGCAGCGTAGATTCGACAGACCAACCCTACGAGCAGTACTTC
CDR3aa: CASSVDSTDQPYEQYF

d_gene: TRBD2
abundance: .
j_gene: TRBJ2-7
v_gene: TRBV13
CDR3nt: TGTGCCAGCAGCTTAGGTAGCGGGGCTCCCGAGCGGTACTTC
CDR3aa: CASSLGSGAPERYF

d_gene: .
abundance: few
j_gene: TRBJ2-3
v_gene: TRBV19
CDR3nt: TGTGCCAGTAGTATAGATCCGGGCAGGTCCAGCACAGATACGCAGTATTTT
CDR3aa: CASSIDPGRSSTDTQYF

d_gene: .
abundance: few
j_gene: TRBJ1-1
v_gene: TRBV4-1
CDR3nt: TGCGCCAGCACCTACTCGGGGGGGAGCCCTGAAGCTTTCTTT
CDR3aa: CASTYSGGSPEAFF

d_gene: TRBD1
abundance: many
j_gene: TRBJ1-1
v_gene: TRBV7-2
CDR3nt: TGTGCCAGCAGCTACGGCGGGACAGGGAACACTGAAGCTTTCTTT
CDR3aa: CASSYGGTGNTEAFF

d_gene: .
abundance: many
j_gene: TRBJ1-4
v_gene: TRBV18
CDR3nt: TGTGCCAGCTCCCTGGACAGTATCGCAACTAATGAAAAACTGTTTTTT
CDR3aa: CASSLDSIATNEKLFF

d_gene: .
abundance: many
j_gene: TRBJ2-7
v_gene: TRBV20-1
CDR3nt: TGCAGTGTCAAGCGGATTGAAATTTCGGTACTGCAGTACTTC
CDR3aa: CSVKRIEISVLQYF

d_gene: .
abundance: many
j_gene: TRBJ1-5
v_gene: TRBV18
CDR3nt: TGTGCCAGCTCATCCCGGACAGTTCAGGAGCCCCAGCATTTT
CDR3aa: CASSSRTVQEPQHF

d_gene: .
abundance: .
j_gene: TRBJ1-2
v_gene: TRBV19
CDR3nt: TGTGCCAGTAGTAAGCCGACGGGGACCACTAACTATGGCTACACCTTC
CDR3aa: CASSKPTGTTNYGYTF

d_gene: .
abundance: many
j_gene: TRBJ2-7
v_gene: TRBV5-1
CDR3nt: TGCGCCAGCAGCTTTAGCCGCGAGCAGTACTTC
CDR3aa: CASSFSREQYF

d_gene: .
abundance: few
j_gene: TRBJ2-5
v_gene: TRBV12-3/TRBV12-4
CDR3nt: TGTGCCAGCAGCCGATCGGGATTGGGGGAGACCCAGTACTTC
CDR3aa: CASSRSGLGETQYF

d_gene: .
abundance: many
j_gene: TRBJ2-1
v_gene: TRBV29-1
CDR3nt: TGCAGCGTCTGGGTGGGGGCCGGGAATGAGCAGTTCTTC
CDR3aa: CSVWVGAGNEQFF

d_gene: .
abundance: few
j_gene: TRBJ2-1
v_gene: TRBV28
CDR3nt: TGTGCCAGCAGTACCGGGACGGACTATAACAATGAGCAGTTCTTC
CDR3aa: CASSTGTDYNNEQFF

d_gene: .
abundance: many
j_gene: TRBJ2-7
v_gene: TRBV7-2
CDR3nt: TGTGCCAGCAGCCCCCGGGGAGTCTCCTACGAGCAGTACTTC
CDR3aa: CASSPRGVSYEQYF

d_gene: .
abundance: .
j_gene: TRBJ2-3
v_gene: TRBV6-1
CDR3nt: TGTGCCAGCACCCGGACCGGCTTAGATACGCAGTATTTT
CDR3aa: CASTRTGLDTQYF

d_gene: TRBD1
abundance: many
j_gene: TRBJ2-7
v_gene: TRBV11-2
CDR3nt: TGTGCCAGCAGCCCAGGGACAGGGAGAAGCTACGAGCAGTACTTC
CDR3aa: CASSPGTGRSYEQYF

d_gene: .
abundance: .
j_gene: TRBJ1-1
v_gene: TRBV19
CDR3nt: TGTGCCAGTAGTACATCAATGGGCACTGAAGCTTTCTTT
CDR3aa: CASSTSMGTEAFF

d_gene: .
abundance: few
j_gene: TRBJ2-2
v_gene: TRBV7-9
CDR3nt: TGTGCCAGCAGCTTATTTTGGGGTCAGTCCTTTAACACCGGGGAGCTGTTTTTT
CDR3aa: CASSLFWGQSFNTGELFF

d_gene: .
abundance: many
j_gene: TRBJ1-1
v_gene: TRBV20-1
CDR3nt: TGCAGTGCCAACCCGGGGGGGCACACTGAAGCTTTCTTT
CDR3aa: CSANPGGHTEAFF

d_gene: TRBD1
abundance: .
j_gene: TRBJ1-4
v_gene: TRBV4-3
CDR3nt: TGCGCCAGCAGCCAAGATCCTCCCGGGACAGCCTCTTTTCTGTTTTTT
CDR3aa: CASSQDPPGTASFLFF

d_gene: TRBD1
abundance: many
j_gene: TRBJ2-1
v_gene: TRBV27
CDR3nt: TGTGCCAGCAGTTTTGACCTAGACAGGGGGAGATCTGAGCAGTTCTTC
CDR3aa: CASSFDLDRGRSEQFF

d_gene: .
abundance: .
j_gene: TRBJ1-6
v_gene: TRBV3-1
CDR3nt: TGTGCCAGCAGCCTCATAGGGGGATCAGACCTCCACTTT
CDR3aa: CASSLIGGSDLHF

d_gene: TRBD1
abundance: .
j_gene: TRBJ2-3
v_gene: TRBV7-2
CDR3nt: TGTGCCAGCAGCTTCAACAGGGGCGCAGATACGCAGTATTTT
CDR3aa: CASSFNRGADTQYF

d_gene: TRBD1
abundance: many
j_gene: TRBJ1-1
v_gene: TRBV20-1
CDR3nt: TGCAGTGCTAGGGGAGGAAGGACAGGGGGCACTGAAGCTTTCTTT
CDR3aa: CSARGGRTGGTEAFF

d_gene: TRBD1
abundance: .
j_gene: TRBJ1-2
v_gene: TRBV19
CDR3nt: TGTGCCAGTAGTATCCTGGACAGGGGTTGGTATGGCTACACCTTC
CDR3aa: CASSILDRGWYGYTF

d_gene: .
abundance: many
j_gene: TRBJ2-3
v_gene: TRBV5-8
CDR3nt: TGTGCCAGCAGCCAAAAGGTCGCGGTTAAACACACAGATACGCAGTATTTT
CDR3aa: CASSQKVAVKHTDTQYF

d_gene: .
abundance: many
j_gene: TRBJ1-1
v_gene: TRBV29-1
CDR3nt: TGCAGCGTATCTCCGACAGTCATGAACACTGAAGCTTTCTTT
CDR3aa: CSVSPTVMNTEAFF